This T cell receptor (beta chain) is drawn from a study of blood T cell repertoires in COVID-19. About the research overall: PBMCs, B-cell-depleted T cells, or T cells provided the cDNA or gDNA that made up the material.

In the original processing: Estimation of nucleated cell counts was performed using reference gene primer amplification. This table comes from immunoSEQ multiplex PCR, and its TCRdb copy is limited to in-frame clones, with some not included. V and J calls and clone size are copied from that table; D and trimming were computed from the DNA. The sample lists about 400,000 clones, more than 85% occurring once. Germline V gene lookup returns CDR1 SGDLS and CDR2 YYNGEE. The CDR3 is 16 amino acids. V gave up 2 bases and J gave up 3 bases; unmatched junction bases: 9. The sequenced sample was peripheral blood. The chain links TRBV9 to TRBJ2-5; 8 nucleotides agree with TRBD1. The receptor was derived from a human donor in a cohort sampled during active COVID-19. The CDR3 protein is CASSVLDREIKETQYF. In nucleotides, the CDR3 is TGTGCCAGCAGCGTTCTGGACAGGGAAATTAAAGAGACCCAGTACTTC.